A selection of T cell receptor beta chains follows, all from one sample in a study of T-cell memory formation after mild COVID-19. TCRdb processed the 5' RACE reads anew with MiXCR; each CDR3 protein has one entry. The repertoire holds 540,000 or so distinct CDR3 sequences, with over 20% as singletons. The source material was PBMCs or a T cell subset sorted from them (not recorded which). These receptor sequences come from an adult woman who had mild COVID-19 (a few samples of this study predate the infection). Cell type and time point are not known. Both conserved end residues are part of each CDR3. A D gene is named only where the DNA matches it firmly. Clone size is not always given. Where it is, it says once, few, many or a class for expanded clones.

V,size,D,J,DNA,CDR3
TRBV30,many,NA,TRBJ1-5,TGTGCCTGGAGTTATGGTGTCAGTCAGCCCCAGCATTTT,CAWSYGVSQPQHF
TRBV6-2/TRBV6-3,NA,NA,TRBJ1-1,TGTGCCAGCAGTTATCAAGGGATGAACACTGAAGCTTTCTTT,CASSYQGMNTEAFF
TRBV18,NA,NA,TRBJ2-3,TGTGCCAGCTCACCACGGAGGGCCTGGGAAGATACGCAGTATTTT,CASSPRRAWEDTQYF
TRBV12-3/TRBV12-4,many,NA,TRBJ1-5,TGTGCCAGCAGCCCATATAGCAATCAGCCCCAGCATTTT,CASSPYSNQPQHF
TRBV7-9,few,NA,TRBJ2-7,TGTGCCAGCAGCTCCAATGGGGGGGCCCAGGGGGAAGAGCAGTACTTC,CASSSNGGAQGEEQYF
TRBV5-1,NA,TRBD2,TRBJ2-3,TGCGCCAGCAGCTTGGCGTCTAGCGGGGGGCCAGATACGCAGTATTTT,CASSLASSGGPDTQYF
TRBV5-1,many,TRBD1,TRBJ2-1,TGCGCCAGCAGCTATAAGACAGGGTTCGATGAGCAGTTCTTC,CASSYKTGFDEQFF
TRBV30,few,NA,TRBJ2-1,TGTGCCTGGACCTTGGCTAGCGATGAGCAGTTCTTC,CAWTLASDEQFF
TRBV10-2,NA,TRBD2,TRBJ2-5,TGCGCCAGCAGTGATGGCGGGGGGGCAGAGACCCAGTACTTC,CASSDGGGAETQYF
TRBV5-8,few,NA,TRBJ1-1,TGTGCCAGCAGCTTGTTCCCGAACACTGAAGCTTTCTTT,CASSLFPNTEAFF
TRBV9,NA,NA,TRBJ1-4,TGTGCCAGCAGCGTAGGAGGGATAAAGGGCGAAAAACTGTTTTTT,CASSVGGIKGEKLFF
TRBV4-1,NA,NA,TRBJ2-3,TGCGCCAGCAGCCAAGAACCGATGACAGATACGCAGTATTTT,CASSQEPMTDTQYF
TRBV24-1,NA,NA,TRBJ1-5,TGTGCCACCAGTGATTTCAGGGGCCAGCCCCAGCATTTT,CATSDFRGQPQHF
TRBV29-1,many,NA,TRBJ2-3,TGCAGCGTTGAAACGGGTCCGCAGTATTTT,CSVETGPQYF
TRBV6-1,NA,TRBD2,TRBJ2-7,TGTGCCAGCAGTCCTACTAGCGGGAGTGCCTACGAGCAGTACTTC,CASSPTSGSAYEQYF
TRBV3-1,NA,NA,TRBJ2-5,TGTGCCAGCAGCCAGACGCGGACTCCACCGACCCAGTACTTC,CASSQTRTPPTQYF
TRBV7-2,NA,TRBD2,TRBJ2-2,TGTGCCAGCAGGGAACTAGCGGGAGCTAACACCGGGGAGCTGTTTTTT,CASRELAGANTGELFF
TRBV10-3,many,TRBD1,TRBJ2-4,TGTGCCATCAGACCGGGCCTACAGGGGGACATTCAGTACTTC,CAIRPGLQGDIQYF
TRBV5-1,NA,TRBD2,TRBJ2-2,TGCGCCAGCAGCGCGGGACTAGCGGGGGATGGGGAGCTGTTTTTT,CASSAGLAGDGELFF
TRBV6-2/TRBV6-3,NA,NA,TRBJ1-5,TGTGCCAGCAGTTACTCGGGGGGGCGCGCGAAGAATCAGCCCCAGCATTTT,CASSYSGGRAKNQPQHF
TRBV6-5,once,TRBD1,TRBJ2-7,TGTGCCAGCAGTTACTCTTCCAGGGGGCGTCTCGAGCAGTACTTC,CASSYSSRGRLEQYF
TRBV6-5,NA,TRBD2,TRBJ2-5,TGTGCCAGCAGTCGCGACAGGGCGGGAGGGGAGACCCAGTACTTC,CASSRDRAGGETQYF
TRBV7-9,many,TRBD2,TRBJ2-3,TGTGCCAGCAGCCCTGGGACTAGCGGCGCACGCACAGATACGCAGTATTTT,CASSPGTSGARTDTQYF
TRBV6-1,NA,NA,TRBJ2-4,TGTGCCAGCAGCACCGCGGAGGGAGCCAAAAACATTCAGTACTTC,CASSTAEGAKNIQYF
TRBV5-1,NA,TRBD1,TRBJ1-2,TGCGCCAGCAGGAGGGACAGGGAATATGGCTACACCTTC,CASRRDREYGYTF
TRBV6-5,NA,NA,TRBJ1-2,TGTGCCAGCAGTTACGACGGCCACTATGGCTACACCTTC,CASSYDGHYGYTF
TRBV12-3/TRBV12-4,few,NA,TRBJ2-3,TGTGCCAGCAGTCCCACCGAGCAGCTGACAGATACGCAGTATTTT,CASSPTEQLTDTQYF
TRBV5-1,NA,NA,TRBJ2-1,TGCGCCAGCAGCTGGGGACTTACTAATGAGCAGTTCTTC,CASSWGLTNEQFF
TRBV28,many,NA,TRBJ2-7,TGTGCCAGCAGTTCAGTTTTCGCCAAAGGACAGCCCCTAAACGAGCAGTACTTC,CASSSVFAKGQPLNEQYF
TRBV7-9,NA,TRBD1,TRBJ2-7,TGTGCCAGCAGCTTAGAGGGTGGGACAGGGGTACACGAGCAGTACTTC,CASSLEGGTGVHEQYF
TRBV19,NA,NA,TRBJ2-1,TGTGCCAGTAGTTCACGACAGTTCAGTGAGCAGTTCTTC,CASSSRQFSEQFF
TRBV7-9,NA,TRBD1,TRBJ2-5,TGTGCCAGCAGCTTGCGACAGGGAAGGGCCCAGTACTTC,CASSLRQGRAQYF
TRBV15,few,TRBD2,TRBJ2-2,TGTGCCACCACTACGACTAGCGGGAGGAACACCGGGGAGCTGTTTTTT,CATTTTSGRNTGELFF
TRBV12-3/TRBV12-4,NA,NA,TRBJ2-1,TGTGCCAGCAGCCTCCACGGGGGAAATGAGCAGTTCTTC,CASSLHGGNEQFF
TRBV5-5,few,NA,TRBJ2-7,TGTGCCAGCAGAGGAACGACAGACGCTTCCTACGAGCAGTACTTC,CASRGTTDASYEQYF